The T cell receptor (beta chain) under discussion was sequenced for a study of T-cell memory formation after mild COVID-19. CDR1 and CDR2 (germline): SQVTM, ANQGSEA. With 7 bases removed from V and 6 bases from J, the gap between germline ends came to 17 bases. This CDR3 has 13 residues. Libraries for TCRalpha and TCRbeta carried sample barcodes and unique molecular identifiers via 5'RACE. TCRdb redid the calling of the 5' RACE reads with MiXCR, one entry per CDR3 protein. Here the sample spans about 210,000 distinct CDR3 sequences, around 26% being singletons. The sequenced sample was PBMCs or a T cell subset sorted from them (not recorded which). The gene calls are TRBV29-1 and TRBJ2-3, with D possibly TRBD1 on 6 matching bases. This TCR was sampled from an adult woman who had mild COVID-19 (a few samples of this study predate the infection). Cell type and time point are not known. As DNA, the CDR3 is TGCAGCGCCCACCTTACAGGGTTGGATACGCAGTATTTT. Translation gives CSAHLTGLDTQYF.